This T cell receptor (beta chain) was retrieved from a study of cytomegalovirus exposure and HLA in healthy donors. Study outcomes and limitations: Sequencing depth roughly uniform across donors was assumed in presence/absence analyses.

Comment on this clone: Its antigen is still unknown.

PCR was performed using 60 Vbeta and 13 Jbeta primers. This table comes from immunoSEQ multiplex PCR, and its TCRdb copy is limited to in-frame clones, with some not included. The sample has roughly 190,000 clones; roughly 81% are singletons. Germline assignment: CDR1 SNHLY and CDR2 FYNNEI. The junction had 8 bases not matched to a gene; V was cut back by 4 bases and J by 6 bases. This CDR3 comprises 14 residues. The specimen was PBMCs. This TCR came from a woman aged 25-40 years in good health and CMV-seropositive. The chain uses TRBV2 and TRBJ1-1; 7 positions agree with TRBD1. CDR3 nucleotide sequence: TGTGCCAGCAGTGCCCAGACAGGGAGTCCTGAAGCTTTCTTT. It yields the protein CASSAQTGSPEAFF. Drawing the rest from reference TRBV2 and TRBJ1-1, the complete variable domain is EPEVTQTPSHQVTQMGQEVILRCVPISNHLYFYWYRQILGQKVEFLVSFYNNEISEKSEIFDDQFSVERPDGSNFTLKIRSTKLEDSAMYFCASSAQTGSPEAFFGQGTRLTVV.